The source of this TCR beta chain is a study of blood T cell repertoires in COVID-19. Overall study context: Italy, Spain and the United States were the sources of the convalescent and acute COVID-19 samples. From T cells, B-cell-depleted T cells, or PBMCs came the material, which was cDNA or gDNA.

The trim removed 5 bases at V and 10 bases at J, leaving 11 bases unmatched. This CDR3 has 15 residues. In germline, CDR1 is SEHNR, CDR2 FQNEAQ (reference sequence). Methods used by the authors: Amplification of reference gene primers was used by the study to estimate nucleated cell counts. The table came from immunoSEQ multiplex PCR; TCRdb's copy has only in-frame clones and leaves some out. D and trimming were read from the DNA, whereas the V and J calls and clone size are those reported in that table. The sample records approximately 230,000 clones, around four fifths being singletons. J is TRBJ2-1 and V is TRBV7-9; 10 nucleotides agree with TRBD1. The specimen was peripheral blood. This receptor was identified in an elderly man with acute or convalescent COVID-19. CDR3 bases: TGTGCCAGCAGCCGGACCGGGACAGGGGAACGAGAGCAGTTCTTC. Amino acids: CASSRTGTGEREQFF.